One sample yielded the 24 T cell receptor beta chains listed below, sequenced in a study of identical twins (dated by TCRdb to about 2016). Library preparation employed 5' RACE. This sample was sequenced with an Illumina HiSeq 2000. Starting from the raw public reads, TCRdb applied fastp trimming at Q25, assembled clones with MiXCR and retained in-frame beta chains. Each CDR3 protein appears once, grouped with its most common genes and DNA. Recorded for this sample are about 520,000 distinct CDR3 sequences; about 20% of them occurred a single time. Under 0.95% of the sample is taken by the ten largest. These same data were also listed under a study on T cells expressing NK-cell markers.

Sequenced material: CD4+ T cells sorted from blood. All receptors derive from a woman younger than 30 in good health.

This clonotype occurred many times. V gene TRBV5-1 combines with J gene TRBJ1-1, with unresolved D. CDR3 size: 13 residues. Germline CDR1 reads SGHRS; CDR2 reads YFSETQ. Deletions cut 3 bases from V and 2 bases from J, with 8 bases between. CDR3 region: CASSSQSNTEAFF. CDR3 sequence (DNA): TGCGCCAGCAGCTCCCAAAGCAACACTGAAGCTTTCTTT.

The J gene is TRBJ2-5, the V gene TRBV5-5, with a tentative D call TRBD2 (5 bases). The V gene lost 5 bases and the J gene lost 4 bases, with 12 bases spanning the gap. The CDR3 runs 13 residues. Germline V CDR1 and CDR2: SGHKS, YYEKEE (reference sequence). The CDR3 here is CASSAGSLETQYF. The CDR3 bases are TGTGCCAGCAGTGCGGGTTCGCTAGAGACCCAGTACTTC.

The table lists this clonotype with many counts. V usage is TRBV7-3 and J usage is TRBJ1-1, with 7 bases aligning to TRBD1. Germline CDR1 reads SGHTA; CDR2 reads FQGTGA. This CDR3 comprises 13 residues. Trimming removed 4 bases from V and 3 bases from J; junction bases left unmatched: 2. The CDR3 spells CASSSDRDTEAFF. CDR3 coding DNA: TGTGCCAGCAGCTCCGACAGGGACACTGAAGCTTTCTTT.

This clonotype turned up a few times. V gene TRBV20-1 combines with J gene TRBJ2-7; 10 bases agree with TRBD1. The CDR3 extends over 13 amino acids. Germline values: CDR1 DFQATT, CDR2 SNEGSKA (reference sequence). Trimming removed 1 base from V and 5 bases from J; junction bases left unmatched: 2. The CDR3, as DNA: TGCAGTGCTAGAGCCGGGACAGGGGACGAGCAGTACTTC. Its protein product is CSARAGTGDEQYF.

This clonotype was observed a handful of times. The chain combines TRBV20-1 with TRBJ1-2; D ambiguous. Germline CDR1 DFQATT, CDR2 SNEGSKA (reference sequence). The CDR3 is 12 amino acids. Trimming cost V 0 bases and J 8 bases, with 10 bases left between them. The CDR3 region has the DNA TGCAGTGCTAGAGATCAAAGGGAAGGCTACACCTTC. Protein: CSARDQREGYTF.

The chain joins TRBV20-1 to TRBJ2-7; maybe TRBD2 (5 bases). The CDR3 is 13 amino acids. In germline, CDR1 is DFQATT, CDR2 SNEGSKA (reference sequence). Deletions cut 3 bases from V and 3 bases from J, with 12 bases between. CDR3 DNA: TGCAGTGCTAGTGATAGCGTGCGCTACGAGCAGTACTTC. Translating gives CSASDSVRYEQYF.

For this clonotype: Just one base apart from a much larger clone, this may be a read error. J is TRBJ1-1 and V is TRBV3-1; TRBD1 might be the D (5 bases). This CDR3 region has 14 residues. CDR1 and CDR2 from the germline V gene are LGHDT and YNNKEL (reference sequence). Trimming stripped 7 bases from V and 6 bases from J, with 18 bases between. The CDR3 DNA reads TGTGCCAGCACCTTCCGGGGTGGGGGGTCTGAAGCTTTCTTT. Translating it yields CASTFRGGGSEAFF.

This clonotype showed up just a few times. The rearrangement joins TRBV7-2 to TRBJ1-2; 8 bases agree with TRBD1. The J segment lost 7 bases and the V segment lost 5 bases, leaving 15 bases of the junction unmatched. This CDR3 contains 16 residues. The germline gives CDR1 SGHTA, CDR2 FQGNSA. DNA of the CDR3: TGTGCCAGCAGCGCGAGAAGGTTCGACAGGGGCTTTGGCTACACCTTC. It codes for CASSARRFDRGFGYTF.

V and J are TRBV6-2 or TRBV6-3 and TRBJ2-1; 8 bases match TRBD2. V gave up 2 bases and J gave up 0 bases; unmatched junction bases: 9. Germline CDR1 is MNHEY and CDR2 is SVGEGT. This CDR3 is built from 18 residues. CDR3 sequence reads: CASSYGAGGHVSYNEQFF. CDR3 DNA sequence: TGTGCCAGCAGTTACGGGGCGGGGGGTCACGTCTCCTACAATGAGCAGTTCTTC.

This clonotype has a handful of counts. This chain joins TRBV20-1 and TRBJ1-1; D uncertain. The germline CDR1 and CDR2 sequences are DFQATT and SNEGSKA (reference sequence). The CDR3 consists of 14 residues. The ends were cut back, 6 bases at V and 1 base at J, with 15 bases in the middle. DNA of the CDR3: TGCAGTGCCGCCCCTACAGCCCCGAACACTGAAGCTTTCTTT. As protein: CSAAPTAPNTEAFF.

V is TRBV5-5 and J is TRBJ1-2; D remains ambiguous. The CDR3 covers 15 residues. Per germline, CDR1 SGHKS and CDR2 YYEKEE (reference sequence). Trimming pared 1 base from V and 6 bases from J, leaving 16 bases between. CDR3 loop: CASSLPPLPSNGYTF. Here the CDR3 DNA reads TGTGCCAGCAGCTTGCCCCCTTTACCCTCAAATGGCTACACCTTC.

There are many counts of this clonotype. This chain links TRBV20-1 with TRBJ1-1; D is uncertain. Germline V lookup: CDR1 DFQATT, CDR2 SNEGSKA (reference sequence). The V gene lost 7 bases and the J gene lost 4 bases, with 13 bases spanning the gap. CDR3 size: 12 residues. The DNA of the CDR3 is TGCAGTGGGGTGCGCCATGCCACTGAAGCTTTCTTT. Translation gives CSGVRHATEAFF.

The chain carries TRBV6-5 and TRBJ1-2; no clear D. Germline CDR1 is MNHEY and CDR2 is SVGAGI. The CDR3 consists of 14 residues. V shed 0 bases and J shed 8 bases, with 13 bases lying between them. CDR3 loop: CASSYSGSLRGYTF. The CDR3 DNA reads TGTGCCAGCAGTTACTCAGGATCCCTAAGGGGCTACACCTTC.

The chain is built from TRBV12-3 or TRBV12-4 and TRBJ2-5; 9 positions match TRBD2. The CDR3 sequence is 15 residues long. The junction had 12 bases not matched to a gene; V was cut back by 7 bases and J by 6 bases. Here the CDR3 reads CASTSGTSSEKTQYF. CDR3 DNA sequence: TGTGCCAGCACGTCCGGGACTAGCTCGGAAAAGACCCAGTACTTC.

V usage is TRBV29-1 and J usage is TRBJ2-1; tentatively, D is TRBD2 (5 bases). This CDR3 is built from 14 residues. Trimming pared 3 bases from V and 1 base from J, leaving 10 bases between. From germline, CDR1 is SQVTM and CDR2 ANQGSEA. CDR3 nucleotide sequence: TGCAGCGTTGACCGGACTCGATCCTACAATGAGCAGTTCTTC. Its translation is CSVDRTRSYNEQFF.

This clonotype appeared a few times. The chain recombines TRBV6-2 or TRBV6-3 with TRBJ1-1, with TRBD1 matching 7 bases. Germline V gene sequence: CDR1 MNHEY, CDR2 SVGEGT. This CDR3 is built from 13 residues. V lost 6 bases and J lost 8; bases outside the gene matches: 9. The CDR3 region is CASSTRQGREAFF. CDR3 nucleotides: TGTGCCAGCAGCACTCGACAGGGCAGGGAAGCTTTCTTT.

This clonotype was observed a few times. V usage is TRBV20-1 and J usage is TRBJ1-6; D is perhaps TRBD1 (6 bases). Germline CDR1 reads DFQATT; CDR2 reads SNEGSKA (reference sequence). The V and J ends lost 6 bases and 7 bases respectively, with 13 bases between them. This CDR3 region has 13 residues. CDR3 DNA sequence: TGCAGTGCCGAAGGACAGAGGAATTCACCCCTCCACTTT. It is translated as CSAEGQRNSPLHF.

This clonotype was seen a few times. The chain links TRBV20-1 to TRBJ2-3; D is possibly TRBD2 (6 bases). The ends were cut back, 3 bases at V and 4 bases at J, with 11 bases in the middle. The CDR3 contains 13 residues. Germline values: CDR1 DFQATT, CDR2 SNEGSKA (reference sequence). The CDR3 protein is CSARWRGADTQYF. The CDR3 DNA reads TGCAGTGCTAGGTGGCGGGGTGCAGATACGCAGTATTTT.

The V call is TRBV6-1, the J call TRBJ1-3, with D uncertain. This CDR3 spans 14 amino acids. The V and J ends lost 5 bases and 2 bases respectively, with 10 bases between them. Germline lookup yields CDR1 MNHNS and CDR2 SASEGT. Here the CDR3 DNA reads TGTGCCAGCAGTCGAGAGTGGGCTGGAAACACCATATATTTT. This sequence encodes CASSREWAGNTIYF.

This chain links TRBV2 with TRBJ2-1; D is perhaps TRBD2 (5 bases). From germline, CDR1 is SNHLY and CDR2 FYNNEI. The CDR3 length is 12 residues. V was clipped by 5 bases and J by 7 bases, with 9 bases between them. Here the CDR3 DNA reads TGTGCCAGCAGTCCTAGCTGGAATGAGCAGTTCTTC. Its protein product is CASSPSWNEQFF. Supplemented by reference TRBV2 and TRBJ2-1, the full variable domain reads EPEVTQTPSHQVTQMGQEVILRCVPISNHLYFYWYRQILGQKVEFLVSFYNNEISEKSEIFDDQFSVERPDGSNFTLKIRSTKLEDSAMYFCASSPSWNEQFFGPGTRLTVL.

V and J are TRBV5-1 and TRBJ2-5, with D unresolved. V was shortened by 1 base and J by 3 bases, with 7 bases between the two germline ends. CDR1 is SGHRS and CDR2 is YFSETQ in the germline V gene. The CDR3 is 13 residues long. Here the CDR3 reads CASSLNSEETQYF. The CDR3 coding sequence is TGCGCCAGCAGCTTGAACAGCGAAGAGACCCAGTACTTC.

This clonotype was seen more than once but under ten times. The chain uses TRBV11-1 and TRBJ2-1; 13 bases match TRBD2. Germline CDR1 reads SGHAT; CDR2 reads FQDESV (reference sequence). J gave up 3 bases and V 5 bases, and 13 bases lay outside the gene matches. CDR3 length: 19 amino acids. CDR3 sequence: CASSVYPRTSGSNYNEQFF. CDR3 sequence (DNA): TGTGCCAGCAGCGTATATCCGCGGACTAGCGGGAGTAACTACAATGAGCAGTTCTTC.

J is TRBJ2-2 and V is TRBV14; weak D call: TRBD2 (5 bases). The CDR3 covers 16 residues. Trimming pared 4 bases from V and 0 bases from J, leaving 12 bases between. CDR1 and CDR2 (germline): SGHDN, FVKESK. The CDR3 DNA reads as TGTGCCAGCAGCCCTACTAGGGTAGCGAACACCGGGGAGCTGTTTTTT. Translated, it gives CASSPTRVANTGELFF.

This rearrangement joins TRBV19 to TRBJ2-7, with a possible D match to TRBD1 (6 bases). Germline assignment: CDR1 LNHDA and CDR2 SQIVND (reference sequence). This CDR3 comprises 13 residues. V was pared by 1 base and J by 3 bases, with 7 bases between. The CDR3 sequence is CASSIARGYEQYF. CDR3 DNA: TGTGCCAGTAGTATAGCCAGGGGCTACGAGCAGTACTTC. The full variable domain, rest sourced from reference TRBV19 and TRBJ2-7, is DGGITQSPKYLFRKEGQNVTLSCEQNLNHDAMYWYRQDPGQGLRLIYYSQIVNDFQKGDIAEGYSVSREKKESFPLTVTSAQKNPTAFYLCASSIARGYEQYFGPGTRLTVT.